One and the same sample provided the 22 T cell receptor beta chains below, sequenced in a study of T cell repertoires in cytomegalovirus infection. TCRdb re-analysed the reads in MiXCR, keeping a single row per CDR3 protein. The data contain 200,000 to 250,000 distinct CDR3 sequences, 35% to 40% of them seen just once; the ten biggest clones take up approximately 59%. Antigens of these TCRs are unknown. The specimen comprised CD8+ T cells from cultured PBMCs, sampled from culture after CMV antigen stimulation. These receptors were taken from a human donor in good health (CMV status not recorded). Some clones in this sample may be carry-over from other donors' samples.

This chain connects TRBV7-6 to TRBJ2-7; TRBD2 might be the D (7 bases). Looked up from germline, CDR1 is SGHVS and CDR2 is FNYEAQ. Trimming removed 6 bases from V and 3 bases from J, with 15 bases in between. The length of the CDR3 is 14 residues. The CDR3 DNA follows: TGTGCCAGCAGTTCAAACAGGGACTACTACGAGCAGTACTTC. Its protein product is CASSSNRDYYEQYF.

This clonotype was picked up a small number of times. The J gene is TRBJ2-7, the V gene TRBV18; D not resolved. V lost 4 bases, J lost 2 bases, and 18 bases lay in between. CDR3 length: 16 residues. The germline V gene encodes CDR1 KGHSH and CDR2 LQKENI. The CDR3 protein is CASSQPDTGTPYEQYF. The CDR3 bases are TGTGCCAGCTCACAACCTGACACCGGTACTCCCTACGAGCAGTACTTC.

The chain couples TRBV15 to TRBJ2-7; no firm D call. Germline assignment: CDR1 LNHNV and CDR2 YYDKDF (reference sequence). V dropped 0 bases and J dropped 0 bases, with 12 bases sitting between them. CDR3 size: 16 residues. DNA for the CDR3: TGTGCCACCAGCAGAGATAGGGCGGCCAGCTCCTACGAGCAGTACTTC. Encoded protein: CATSRDRAASSYEQYF.

The CDR3 DNA reads as TGTGCCAGTAGTATAGATCGGGACCAAACCGGGGAGCTGTTTTTT. Translating gives CASSIDRDQTGELFF. The gene calls are TRBV19 and TRBJ2-2; perhaps D is TRBD1 or TRBD2 (5 bases each). The V gene lost 0 bases and the J gene lost 5 bases, with 10 bases spanning the gap. The germline CDR1 and CDR2 sequences are LNHDA and SQIVND (reference sequence). The CDR3 is made up of 15 amino acids.

In this sample, this clonotype is medium-sized. The chain has TRBV7-8 and TRBJ2-1; 8 bases are a match to TRBD1. CDR3 length: 16 residues. Germline CDR1 SGHVS, CDR2 FQNEAQ. V lost 5 bases, J lost 5 bases, and 11 bases stayed unmatched. Here the CDR3 DNA reads TGTGCCAGCAGCCCGCGGGATGGACAGGGCCACAATGAGCAGTTCTTC. This encodes CASSPRDGQGHNEQFF.

For this clonotype: A much bigger clone sits one base away, suggesting this may be a read error. The CDR3 coding sequence is TGTGCCAGCAGTTGGGGGGGGGACACTGAAGCTTTCTTT. This encodes CASSWGGDTEAFF. The V call is TRBV12-3 or TRBV12-4, the J call TRBJ1-1; D is possibly TRBD1 (5 bases). The CDR3 is made up of 13 amino acids. The germline V and J ends were trimmed by 4 bases and 3 bases, with 9 bases remaining between them.

The chain recombines TRBV11-2 with TRBJ1-2; 7 nucleotides match TRBD1. The CDR3 is made up of 14 amino acids. From germline, CDR1 is SGHAT and CDR2 FQNNGV. The junction had 3 bases not matched to a gene; V was cut back by 5 bases and J by 0 bases. As DNA, the CDR3 is TGTGCCAGCAGCCGGACAGGAGCTAACTATGGCTACACCTTC. It yields the protein CASSRTGANYGYTF.

The chain couples TRBV4-2 to TRBJ1-1; D may be TRBD1 (5 bases). V was clipped by 0 bases and J by 4 bases, with 9 bases between them. This CDR3 contains 14 residues. Germline V gene lookup returns CDR1 LGHNA and CDR2 YNFKEQ. For the CDR3, the DNA is TGTGCCAGCAGCCAAGAGTGGGGGAGCACTGAAGCTTTCTTT. Translating gives CASSQEWGSTEAFF.

In this sample, this clonotype turned up a few times. The chain recombines TRBV7-9 with TRBJ2-5; no reliable D call. The length of the CDR3 is 13 residues. Trimming removed 5 bases from V and 2 bases from J, with 9 bases in between. Germline values: CDR1 SEHNR, CDR2 FQNEAQ (reference sequence). CDR3 DNA: TGTGCCAGCAGCCCCGTAAGGCAAGAGACCCAGTACTTC. Its translation: CASSPVRQETQYF.

This clonotype was seen repeatedly, ten times or more. The chain couples TRBV7-6 to TRBJ2-2; 8 positions match TRBD2. This CDR3 comprises 15 residues. J gave up 4 bases and V 5 bases, and 6 bases lay outside the gene matches. CDR1 is SGHVS and CDR2 is FNYEAQ in the germline V gene. The CDR3 loop is CASSPGTSGTGELFF. The DNA of the CDR3 is TGTGCCAGCAGCCCCGGGACTAGTGGCACCGGGGAGCTGTTTTTT.

This clonotype was detected many times. This chain joins TRBV7-8 and TRBJ2-2; the match to TRBD1 covers 8 bases. V lost 4 bases and J lost 1; bases outside the gene matches: 8. The CDR3 is 17 residues long. Germline V gene lookup returns CDR1 SGHVS and CDR2 FQNEAQ. CDR3 nucleotide sequence: TGTGCCAGCAGCTCAGCCCCGGGACAGGAGAACACCGGGGAGCTGTTTTTT. Translating it yields CASSSAPGQENTGELFF.

This clonotype has just a few counts. CDR3 amino acids: CASSFSRGTGELFF. CDR3 bases: TGTGCCAGCAGTTTTAGTCGAGGCACCGGGGAGCTGTTTTTT. The V gene is TRBV27, the J gene TRBJ2-2; D gene ambiguous. CDR1 is MNHEY and CDR2 is SMNVEV in the germline V gene (reference sequence). V was trimmed by 3 bases and J by 4 bases, leaving 9 bases between them. This CDR3 is 14 amino acids long.

There are a few counts of this clonotype. The rearrangement joins TRBV2 to TRBJ2-1, with 13 bases that match TRBD2. After removal of 5 bases from V and 5 bases from J, the junction contained 9 bases not matched to a gene. The CDR3 spans 17 residues. From germline, CDR1 is SNHLY and CDR2 FYNNEI. DNA for the CDR3: TGTGCCAGCAGTCGACTAGCGGGAGGTAGTGTGGACAATGAGCAGTTCTTC. It codes for CASSRLAGGSVDNEQFF.

This clonotype was seen a few times. The V and J genes are TRBV7-8 and TRBJ1-1, with 7 bases fitting TRBD1. V lost 6 bases, J lost 10 bases, and 11 bases stayed unmatched. The V gene's germline CDR1 is SGHVS and CDR2 FQNEAQ. CDR3 length: 13 amino acids. The CDR3 region has the DNA TGTGCCAGCAGAGGGACAGCCAGGTTGCCAGCTTTCTTT. Amino acids: CASRGTARLPAFF.

The rearrangement uses TRBV12-3 or TRBV12-4 and TRBJ2-5; either TRBD1 or TRBD2 may fit D (5 bases each). With 5 bases removed from V and 7 bases from J, the gap between germline ends came to 20 bases. The CDR3 length is 15 residues. DNA of the CDR3: TGTGCCAGCAGTCCTACCGGGACCCGCCCGATGACCCAGTACTTC. Translating gives CASSPTGTRPMTQYF.

This clonotype was detected a few times. The chain uses TRBV7-2 and TRBJ1-2, with a tentative D call TRBD1 (5 bases). Trimming shortened V by 6 bases and J by 0 bases, and 20 bases separated the two germline ends. Germline loops: CDR1 SGHTA, CDR2 FQGNSA. The CDR3 covers 17 residues. CDR3 residues: CASRGVSWVAPNYGYTF. CDR3 DNA: TGTGCCAGCAGGGGGGTATCGTGGGTCGCACCTAACTATGGCTACACCTTC.

CDR3 DNA sequence: TGTGCCAGCAGAACCTCTCGGGGGGCGCACCTTGATGGCTACACCTTC. Translated: CASRTSRGAHLDGYTF. The V call is TRBV3-1, the J call TRBJ1-2; the D gene is possibly TRBD1 (6 bases). Trimming left V 6 bases short and J 6 bases short, with 23 bases between. This CDR3 has 16 residues. Germline V gene sequence: CDR1 LGHDT, CDR2 YNNKEL (reference sequence).

This clonotype was observed a few times. The chain combines TRBV27 with TRBJ1-5; no clear D gene. The CDR3 sequence is 14 residues long. Germline V lookup: CDR1 MNHEY, CDR2 SMNVEV (reference sequence). Deletions cut 0 bases from V and 3 bases from J, with 6 bases between. DNA for the CDR3: TGTGCCAGCAGTTTATCGGGTTACAATCAGCCCCAGCATTTT. Protein sequence: CASSLSGYNQPQHF.

This clonotype was detected a few times. CDR3 DNA sequence: TGTGCCAGCAGCGCCCGTGGCACCATATATTTT. The encoded protein is CASSARGTIYF. The gene calls are TRBV7-9 and TRBJ1-3; D is undetermined. The V gene lost 5 bases and the J gene lost 9 bases, with 8 bases spanning the gap. The CDR3 contains 11 residues. Germline CDR1 reads SEHNR; CDR2 reads FQNEAQ (reference sequence). Together with reference TRBV7-9 and TRBJ1-3, the CDR3 gives the full variable domain: DTGVSQNPRHKITKRGQNVTFRCDPISEHNRLYWYRQTLGQGPEFLTYFQNEAQLEKSRLLSDRFSAERPKGSFSTLEIQRTEQGDSAMYLCASSARGTIYFGEGSWLTVV.

The table lists this clonotype with a few counts. V is TRBV28 and J is TRBJ2-7; a weak D match, TRBD1 (5 bases). V shed 3 bases and J shed 3 bases, with 15 bases lying between them. The CDR3 contains 15 residues. Per the germline V gene, CDR1 is MDHEN and CDR2 is SYDVKM. This CDR3 reads CASSFYWTKFYEQYF. The CDR3 bases are TGTGCCAGCAGTTTTTACTGGACAAAATTCTACGAGCAGTACTTC.

The chain has TRBV20-1 and TRBJ2-7, with 8 bases lining up with TRBD2. This CDR3 is 16 amino acids long. The trim removed 0 bases at V and 2 bases at J, leaving 9 bases unmatched. Germline V lookup: CDR1 DFQATT, CDR2 SNEGSKA (reference sequence). CDR3 nucleotides: TGCAGTGCTAGAGATATGGCGGGAGGTAGGGCCTACGAGCAGTACTTC. Its protein is CSARDMAGGRAYEQYF.

This sequence joins TRBV12-3 or TRBV12-4 and TRBJ1-2; D remains unclear. The CDR3 contains 14 residues. Trimming shortened V by 3 bases and J by 6 bases, and 14 bases separated the two germline ends. CDR3: CASSLKRSRHGYTF. CDR3 DNA sequence: TGTGCCAGCAGTTTGAAAAGGTCTCGGCATGGCTACACCTTC.